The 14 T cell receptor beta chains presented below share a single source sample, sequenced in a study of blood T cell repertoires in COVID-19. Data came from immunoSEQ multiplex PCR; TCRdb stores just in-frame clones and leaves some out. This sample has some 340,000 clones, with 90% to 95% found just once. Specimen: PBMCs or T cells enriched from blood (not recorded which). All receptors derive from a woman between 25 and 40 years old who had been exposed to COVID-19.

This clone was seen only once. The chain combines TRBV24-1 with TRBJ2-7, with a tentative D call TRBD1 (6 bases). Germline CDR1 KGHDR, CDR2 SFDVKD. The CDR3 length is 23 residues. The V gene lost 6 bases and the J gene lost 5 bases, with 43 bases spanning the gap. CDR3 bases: TGTGCCACCAGTAGATTTATCGCCCCGATCGTACCAAATTCCCTAAACAGGGCCCACGAGCAGTACTTC. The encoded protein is CATSRFIAPIVPNSLNRAHEQYF.

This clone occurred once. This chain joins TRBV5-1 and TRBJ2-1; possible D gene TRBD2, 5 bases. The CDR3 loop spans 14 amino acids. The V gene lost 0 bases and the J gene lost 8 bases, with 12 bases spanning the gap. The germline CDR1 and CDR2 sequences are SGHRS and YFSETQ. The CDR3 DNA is TGCGCCAGCAGCTTGGAGGGTCGAGGGCATGAGCAGTTCTTC. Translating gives CASSLEGRGHEQFF.

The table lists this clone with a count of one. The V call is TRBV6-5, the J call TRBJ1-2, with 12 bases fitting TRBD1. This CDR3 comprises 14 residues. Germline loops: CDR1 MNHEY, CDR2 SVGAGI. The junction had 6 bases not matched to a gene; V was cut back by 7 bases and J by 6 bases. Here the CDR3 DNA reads TGTGCCAGCATGAGGGACAGGGGGCTGCATGGCTACACCTTC. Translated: CASMRDRGLHGYTF.

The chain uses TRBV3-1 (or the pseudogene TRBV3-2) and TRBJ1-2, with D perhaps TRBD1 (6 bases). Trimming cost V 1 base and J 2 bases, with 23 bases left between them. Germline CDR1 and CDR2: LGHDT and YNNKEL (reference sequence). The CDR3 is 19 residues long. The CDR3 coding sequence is TGTGCCAGCAGCCAAGCTCTTGTAGGACAGCGGATTTCCAACTATGGCTACACCTTC. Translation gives CASSQALVGQRISNYGYTF.

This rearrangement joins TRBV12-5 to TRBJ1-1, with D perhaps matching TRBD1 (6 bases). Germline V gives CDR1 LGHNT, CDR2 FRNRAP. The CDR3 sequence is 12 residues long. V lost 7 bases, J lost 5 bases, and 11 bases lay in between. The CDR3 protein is CASAPGTTEAFF. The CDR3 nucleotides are TGTGCTAGTGCTCCCGGGACAACTGAAGCTTTCTTT.

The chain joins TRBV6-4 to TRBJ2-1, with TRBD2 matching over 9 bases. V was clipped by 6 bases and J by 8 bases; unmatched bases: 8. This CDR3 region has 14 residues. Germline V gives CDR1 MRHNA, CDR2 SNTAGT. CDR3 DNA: TGTGCCAGCAGGAGGGTAGCGGGGGCGGATGAGCAGTTCTTC. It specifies CASRRVAGADEQFF.

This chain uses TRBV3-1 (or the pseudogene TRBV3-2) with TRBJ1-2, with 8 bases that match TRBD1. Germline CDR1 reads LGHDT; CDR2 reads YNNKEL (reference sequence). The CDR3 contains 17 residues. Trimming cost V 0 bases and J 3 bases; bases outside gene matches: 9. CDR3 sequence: CASSQDPRTGKYYGYTF. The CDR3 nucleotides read TGTGCCAGCAGCCAAGATCCGAGGACAGGGAAATACTATGGCTACACCTTC.

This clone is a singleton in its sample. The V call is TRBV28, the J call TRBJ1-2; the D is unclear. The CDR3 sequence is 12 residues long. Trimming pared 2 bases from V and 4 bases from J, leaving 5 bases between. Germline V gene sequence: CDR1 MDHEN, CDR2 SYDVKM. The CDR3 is CASSLRPYGYTF. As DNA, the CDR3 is TGTGCCAGCAGTTTACGTCCCTATGGCTACACCTTC.

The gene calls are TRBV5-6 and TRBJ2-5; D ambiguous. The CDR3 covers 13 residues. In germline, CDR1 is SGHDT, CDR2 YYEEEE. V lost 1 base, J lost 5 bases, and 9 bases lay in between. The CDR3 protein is CASSLNLGETQYF. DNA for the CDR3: TGTGCCAGCAGCTTGAATCTCGGGGAGACCCAGTACTTC.

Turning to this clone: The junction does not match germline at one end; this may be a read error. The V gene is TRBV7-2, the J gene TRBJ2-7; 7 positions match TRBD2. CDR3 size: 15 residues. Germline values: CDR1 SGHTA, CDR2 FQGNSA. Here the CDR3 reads CASSLISGSSFEQYF. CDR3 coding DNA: TGTGCCAGCAGCTTAATTAGCGGGTCCTCCTTCGAGCAGTACTTC.

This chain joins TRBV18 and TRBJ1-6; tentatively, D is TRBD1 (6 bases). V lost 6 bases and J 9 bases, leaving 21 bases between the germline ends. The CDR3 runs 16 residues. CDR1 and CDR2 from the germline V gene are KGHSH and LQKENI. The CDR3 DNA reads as TGTGCCAGCTCTAATCCACAGGGATCCCTGGGTTCACCCCTCCACTTT. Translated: CASSNPQGSLGSPLHF.

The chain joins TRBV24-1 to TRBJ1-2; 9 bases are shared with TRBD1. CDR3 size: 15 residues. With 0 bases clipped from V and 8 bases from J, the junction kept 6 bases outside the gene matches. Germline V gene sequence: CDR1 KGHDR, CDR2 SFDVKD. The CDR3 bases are TGTGCCACCAGTGATTTGGGGACAGGGTCGGGCGGCTACACCTTC. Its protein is CATSDLGTGSGGYTF.

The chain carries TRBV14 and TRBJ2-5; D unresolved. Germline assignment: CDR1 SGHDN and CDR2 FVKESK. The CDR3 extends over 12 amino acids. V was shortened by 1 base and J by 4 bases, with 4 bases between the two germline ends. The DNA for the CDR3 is TGTGCCAGCAGCCAAGGAGGAGAGACCCAGTACTTC. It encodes CASSQGGETQYF.

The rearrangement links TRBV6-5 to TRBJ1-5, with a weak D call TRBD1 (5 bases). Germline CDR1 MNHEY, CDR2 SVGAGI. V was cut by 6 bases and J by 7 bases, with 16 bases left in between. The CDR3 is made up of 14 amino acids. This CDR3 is CASSGTGGSQPQHF. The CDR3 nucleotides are TGTGCCAGCAGCGGGACTGGGGGTTCCCAGCCCCAGCATTTT.